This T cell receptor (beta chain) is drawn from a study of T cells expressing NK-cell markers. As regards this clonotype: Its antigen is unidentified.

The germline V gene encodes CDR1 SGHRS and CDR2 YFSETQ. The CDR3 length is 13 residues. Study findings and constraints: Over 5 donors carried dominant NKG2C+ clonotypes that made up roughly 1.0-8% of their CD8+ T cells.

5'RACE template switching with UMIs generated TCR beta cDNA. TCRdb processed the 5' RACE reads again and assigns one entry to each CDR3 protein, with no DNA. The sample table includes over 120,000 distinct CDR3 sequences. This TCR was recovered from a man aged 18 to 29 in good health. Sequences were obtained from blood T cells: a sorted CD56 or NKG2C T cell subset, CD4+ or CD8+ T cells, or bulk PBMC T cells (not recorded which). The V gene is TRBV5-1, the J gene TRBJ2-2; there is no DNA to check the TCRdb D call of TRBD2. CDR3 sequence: CASRWRETGELFF.